This T cell receptor (beta chain) was obtained from a study of OX40 agonist ivuxolimab in advanced cancers. The table came from immunoSEQ multiplex PCR; TCRdb's copy has only in-frame clones and leaves some out. Among 55,000 to 65,000 clones listed, 70% to 90% were seen once. CDR3 size: 15 residues. The V end was cut by 2 bases, the J end by 5 bases, with 13 bases between. Germline-derived CDR1 and CDR2 are MNHEY and SVGAGI. The specimen comprised CD4+ or CD8+ T cells sorted from blood, sampled in a trial of the OX40 agonist ivuxolimab. The rearrangement links TRBV6-5 to TRBJ2-1; TRBD2 is a possible D gene (6 bases). The clonotype was recovered from an adult with an advanced solid tumor such as melanoma, head and neck, liver or kidney cancer. CDR3 amino acids: CASSYRGLKNNEQFF. The CDR3 nucleotides are TGTGCCAGCAGTTACAGGGGACTCAAGAACAATGAGCAGTTCTTC.